The 20 T cell receptor beta chains in this list originate from one sample, sequenced in a study of cytomegalovirus exposure and HLA in healthy donors. Vbeta (60) and Jbeta (13) primers were used in the PCR. Data came from immunoSEQ multiplex PCR; TCRdb stores just in-frame clones and leaves some out. This table has 100,000 to 150,000 clones, roughly 80% appearing once. Material for sequencing was PBMCs. Source of these receptors: a man younger than 35 in good health and CMV-seropositive.

The chain links TRBV4-1 to TRBJ1-5; D unresolved. Germline assignment: CDR1 MGHRA and CDR2 YSYEKL. Between the trimmed V and J ends, which lost 3 bases and 4 bases, there was a span of 19 bases. This CDR3 has 17 residues. In nucleotides, the CDR3 is TGCGCCAGCAGCCAGAGGGCCGACCTCCTTAAGAATCAGCCCCAGCATTTT. It codes for CASSQRADLLKNQPQHF.

This clone was detected a few times. This sequence joins TRBV6-5 and TRBJ2-7, with D possibly being TRBD1 (5 bases). Germline CDR1 is MNHEY and CDR2 is SVGAGI. V lost 0 bases and J 2 bases, leaving 8 bases between the germline ends. This CDR3 has 14 amino acids. This CDR3 reads CASSYSQGTYEQYF. The CDR3 bases are TGTGCCAGCAGTTACTCGCAGGGCACCTACGAGCAGTACTTC.

This clone was counted a few times. The CDR3 nucleotides are TGTGCCAGCACCAAAAGCGGGAGTCGGTTCTACGAGCAGTACTTC. Its translation is CASTKSGSRFYEQYF. The chain joins TRBV21-1 to TRBJ2-7; the D call in the table, TRBD2, was not verified against the DNA. TRBV21-1 is reported as a pseudogene. This CDR3 is 15 amino acids long.

The CDR3 protein is CASSQGTAANYGYTF. The DNA of the CDR3 is TGCGCCAGCAGCCAGGGGACAGCAGCTAACTATGGCTACACCTTC. The chain employs TRBV4-3 and TRBJ1-2; 7 bases fit TRBD1. V shed 3 bases, J shed 0 bases, and the junction held 4 bases outside the gene matches. CDR1 is LGHNA and CDR2 is YSLEER in the germline V gene. The CDR3 consists of 15 residues.

This clone was observed a single time. The rearrangement joins TRBV11-2 to TRBJ1-1; tentative D call: TRBD1 (5 bases). The germline V and J ends were trimmed by 5 bases and 6 bases, with 16 bases remaining between them. Germline lookup yields CDR1 SGHAT and CDR2 FQNNGV. The length of the CDR3 is 14 residues. The CDR3 DNA reads as TGTGCCAGCAGCATGGGGAGGGGAACGGCTGAAGCTTTCTTT. Its translation is CASSMGRGTAEAFF.

The V and J genes are TRBV7-9 and TRBJ1-3; 9 nucleotides line up with TRBD1. The J segment lost 4 bases and the V segment lost 1 base, leaving 5 bases of the junction unmatched. From germline, CDR1 is SEHNR and CDR2 FQNEAQ (reference sequence). The CDR3 has 16 residues. CDR3 residues: CASSLVGTGLGNTIYF. As DNA, the CDR3 is TGTGCCAGCAGCTTAGTAGGGACAGGGTTGGGAAACACCATATATTTT.

V is TRBV5-6 and J is TRBJ1-2, with D tentatively TRBD1 (5 bases). The CDR3 extends over 16 amino acids. Germline V lookup: CDR1 SGHDT, CDR2 YYEEEE. With 0 bases removed from V and 4 bases from J, the gap between germline ends came to 16 bases. CDR3 nucleotides: TGTGCCAGCAGCTTGGCCGTAGGGGTGGGAACCTATGGCTACACCTTC. It is translated as CASSLAVGVGTYGYTF.

This clone was observed a handful of times. The chain links TRBV25-1 to TRBJ1-1; 8 positions match TRBD1. V gave up 5 bases and J gave up 6 bases; unmatched junction bases: 5. Germline values: CDR1 MGHDK, CDR2 SYGVNS. The CDR3 is 13 amino acids. The CDR3 nucleotides are TGTGCCAGCAGTAAAACAGGGGGTTCTGAAGCTTTCTTT. It codes for CASSKTGGSEAFF.

V is TRBV10-2 and J is TRBJ2-6; the D gene is possibly TRBD1 (6 bases). CDR1 is WSHSY, CDR2 SAAADI, per germline. Trimming took 5 bases from V and 0 from J, leaving 14 bases between them. The length of the CDR3 is 17 residues. CDR3 protein: CASSRGGISSGANVLTF. The CDR3 DNA follows: TGCGCCAGCAGTCGTGGGGGCATCAGCTCTGGGGCCAACGTCCTGACTTTC.

The J gene is TRBJ2-7, the V gene TRBV4-3, with a possible D match to TRBD2 (6 bases). CDR1 and CDR2 from the germline V gene are LGHNA and YSLEER. The CDR3 extends over 15 amino acids. Trimming took 1 base from V and 7 from J, leaving 17 bases between them. This chain's CDR3 is CASSQVPGNREEQYF. For the CDR3, the DNA is TGCGCCAGCAGCCAAGTTCCAGGAAACCGGGAGGAGCAGTACTTC.

The rearrangement links TRBV21-1 to TRBJ1-5. TRBV21-1 is classified as a pseudogene. This CDR3 contains 16 residues. CDR3 sequence (DNA): TGTGCCAGCAGCAGGGGGGTCCAAGGCAGCAATCAGCCCCAGCATTTT. Its translation is CASSRGVQGSNQPQHF.

The V and J genes are TRBV4-3 and TRBJ1-1; D might be TRBD1 (5 bases). Germline CDR1 reads LGHNA; CDR2 reads YSLEER. The CDR3 is made up of 16 amino acids. V was trimmed by 5 bases and J by 11 bases, leaving 27 bases between them. This CDR3 is CASSNNPTGGVILAFF. The CDR3 bases are TGCGCCAGCAGCAACAACCCAACCGGGGGGGTAATATTGGCTTTCTTT.

This chain uses TRBV19 with TRBJ1-2, with 9 positions matching TRBD1. This CDR3 contains 19 residues. J was trimmed by 0 bases and V by 10 bases; bases with no gene match: 21. In germline, CDR1 is LNHDA, CDR2 SQIVND (reference sequence). The CDR3 nucleotides are TGTGCCACCGCGGGACAGGGAAAAATTCCCTTAAACGCTAACTATGGCTACACCTTC. Translation gives CATAGQGKIPLNANYGYTF. Full variable domain (missing parts from reference TRBV19 and TRBJ1-2): DGGITQSPKYLFRKEGQNVTLSCEQNLNHDAMYWYRQDPGQGLRLIYYSQIVNDFQKGDIAEGYSVSREKKESFPLTVTSAQKNPTAFYLCATAGQGKIPLNANYGYTFGSGTRLTVV.

This sequence joins TRBV7-8 and TRBJ1-2, with D unresolved. V dropped 4 bases and J dropped 4 bases, with 7 bases sitting between them. The germline CDR1 and CDR2 sequences are SGHVS and FQNEAQ. This CDR3 spans 12 amino acids. As DNA, the CDR3 is TGTGCCAGCAGCTCTATATCCTATGGCTACACCTTC. Translating it yields CASSSISYGYTF.

This clone was seen only a few times. V usage is TRBV7-2 and J usage is TRBJ2-7, with 10 positions matching TRBD2. The V and J ends lost 4 bases and 4 bases, in that order; junction bases with no gene match: 7. Germline lookup yields CDR1 SGHTA and CDR2 FQGNSA. This CDR3 is built from 15 residues. CDR3 residues: CASSYSGTSVYEQYF. CDR3 in DNA: TGTGCCAGCAGCTATTCCGGGACTAGCGTTTACGAGCAGTACTTC. Full variable domain (remainder filled in from reference TRBV7-2 and TRBJ2-7): GAGVSQSPSNKVTEKGKDVELRCDPISGHTALYWYRQSLGQGLEFLIYFQGNSAPDKSGLPSDRFSAERTGGSVSTLTIQRTQQEDSAVYLCASSYSGTSVYEQYFGPGTRLTVT.

DNA for the CDR3: TGCGCCAGCAGCCCCCGGGACAGGAGTTTTGCAACTAATGAAAAACTGTTTTTT. This gives the protein CASSPRDRSFATNEKLFF. This chain joins TRBV5-1 and TRBJ1-4, with TRBD1 matching 8 bases. V gave up 4 bases and J gave up 0 bases; unmatched junction bases: 11. Per the germline V gene, CDR1 is SGHRS and CDR2 is YFSETQ. The CDR3 covers 18 residues. Drawing the rest from reference TRBV5-1 and TRBJ1-4, the complete variable domain is KAGVTQTPRYLIKTRGQQVTLSCSPISGHRSVSWYQQTPGQGLQFLFEYFSETQRNKGNFPGRFSGRQFSNSRSEMNVSTLELGDSALYLCASSPRDRSFATNEKLFFGSGTQLSVL.

The chain has TRBV5-1 and TRBJ2-7; TRBD1 aligns across 8 bases. Germline V gene lookup returns CDR1 SGHRS and CDR2 YFSETQ. The V segment lost 4 bases and the J segment 6 bases; nucleotides outside the gene matches: 9. This CDR3 is 14 amino acids long. CDR3 in DNA: TGCGCCAGCAGCCCCCAGACAGGGGTCGGCGAGCAGTACTTC. It translates to CASSPQTGVGEQYF.

This clone has more than one count but fewer than ten. V and J are TRBV29-1 and TRBJ2-4, with D hard to call. The V end was cut by 4 bases, the J end by 0 bases, with 10 bases between. The CDR3 sequence is 14 residues long. The V gene's germline CDR1 is SQVTM and CDR2 ANQGSEA. The CDR3 protein is CSVVTDLAKNIQYF. The CDR3 coding sequence is TGCAGCGTTGTCACAGACCTAGCCAAAAACATTCAGTACTTC.

The chain links TRBV18 to TRBJ1-4, with 8 bases lining up with TRBD1. V gave up 3 bases and J gave up 0 bases; unmatched junction bases: 9. Germline CDR1 reads KGHSH; CDR2 reads LQKENI. This CDR3 comprises 18 residues. The CDR3: CASSPQGTGSSTNEKLFF. DNA of the CDR3: TGTGCCAGCTCACCTCAAGGGACAGGCTCCTCAACTAATGAAAAACTGTTTTTT.

This clone occurred once. The chain uses TRBV13 and TRBJ2-2, with no clear D. The CDR3 extends over 13 amino acids. V was trimmed by 5 bases and J by 1 base, leaving 5 bases between them. Germline V gene sequence: CDR1 PRHDT, CDR2 FYEKMQ (reference sequence). The CDR3 here is CASSPQNTGELFF. CDR3 coding DNA: TGTGCCAGCAGCCCCCAGAACACCGGGGAGCTGTTTTTT.